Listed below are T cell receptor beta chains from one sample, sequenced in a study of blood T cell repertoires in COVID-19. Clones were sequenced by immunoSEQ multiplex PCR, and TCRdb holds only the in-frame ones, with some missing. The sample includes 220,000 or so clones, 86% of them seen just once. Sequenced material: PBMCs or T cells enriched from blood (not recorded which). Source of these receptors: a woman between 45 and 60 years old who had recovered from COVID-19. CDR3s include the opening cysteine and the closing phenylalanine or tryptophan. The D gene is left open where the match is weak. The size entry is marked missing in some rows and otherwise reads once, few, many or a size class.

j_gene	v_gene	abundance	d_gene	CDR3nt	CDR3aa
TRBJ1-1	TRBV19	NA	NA	TGTGCCAGTAGTATAGCCCTATCCTCTAGGTGGATGAACACTGAAGCTTTCTTT	CASSIALSSRWMNTEAFF
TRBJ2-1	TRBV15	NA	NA	TGTGCCACCAGCAGTCTAGCGTTTTTTCGTTCGGTCCATGAGCAGTTCTTC	CATSSLAFFRSVHEQFF
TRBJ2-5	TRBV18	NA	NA	TGTGCCAGCTCACCGATGGCCTCAGAGACCCAGTACTTC	CASSPMASETQYF
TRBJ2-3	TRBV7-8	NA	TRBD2	TGTGCCAGCAGCTTAGCAGGCGGGAGGGCGGCAGATACGCAGTATTTT	CASSLAGGRAADTQYF
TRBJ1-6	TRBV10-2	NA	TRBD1	TGCGCCAGCAGGAACAGGGGAGGAGGTAATTCACCCCTCCACTTT	CASRNRGGGNSPLHF
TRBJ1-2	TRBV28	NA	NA	TGTGCCAGCCTTCCTGGGGGGGTGGAGGGCTATGGCTACACCTTC	CASLPGGVEGYGYTF
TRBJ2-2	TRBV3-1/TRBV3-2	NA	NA	TGTGCCAGCAGCCAAGGGGACACTCTCACCGGGGAGCTGTTTTTT	CASSQGDTLTGELFF
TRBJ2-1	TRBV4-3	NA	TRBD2	TGCGCCAGCAGCCAGTCCGGGGGGGCGGCGAATGAGCAGTTCTTC	CASSQSGGAANEQFF
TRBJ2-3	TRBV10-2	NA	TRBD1	TGCGCCAGCAGTGAACCCGGGACAGGGGGCTCCACAGATACGCAGTATTTT	CASSEPGTGGSTDTQYF
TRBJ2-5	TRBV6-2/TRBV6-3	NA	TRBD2	TGTGCCAGCAGTTACTCGGCGGGAGGGCCTAGAGAGACCCAGTACTTC	CASSYSAGGPRETQYF
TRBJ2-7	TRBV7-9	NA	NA	TGTGCCAGCAGCGAGACAGTGGGCCACGAGCAGTACTTC	CASSETVGHEQYF
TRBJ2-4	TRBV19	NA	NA	TGTGCCAGTAGTGAGTCCCTCGGTATTCAGTACTTC	CASSESLGIQYF
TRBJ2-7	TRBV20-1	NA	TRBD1	TGCAGTGCTAGTCTCAGGGACAGGGCCGGGTACGAGCAGTACTTC	CSASLRDRAGYEQYF
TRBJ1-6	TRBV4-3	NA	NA	TGCGCCAGCAGCCAAGATGGGGCGGGAAATTCACCCCTCCACTTT	CASSQDGAGNSPLHF
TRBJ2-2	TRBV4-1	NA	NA	TGCGCCAGCAGCCAAGGGGGGGGCTCCCCCCCCGGGGAGCTGTTTTTT	CASSQGGGSPPGELFF
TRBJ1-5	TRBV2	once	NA	TGTGCCAGCGGCTTTCGGGACAAATATCAGCCCCAGCATTTT	CASGFRDKYQPQHF
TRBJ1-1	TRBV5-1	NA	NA	TGCGCCAGCAGCTTACAGAACACTGAAGCTTTCTTT	CASSLQNTEAFF
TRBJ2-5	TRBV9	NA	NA	TGTGCCAGCAGCGCGTACGCCGGAGAGACCCAGTACTTC	CASSAYAGETQYF
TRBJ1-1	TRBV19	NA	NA	TGTGCCAGTGGGCAGGGTTTAACTGAAGCTTTCTTT	CASGQGLTEAFF
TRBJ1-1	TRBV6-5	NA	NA	TGTGCCAGCAGGCCGGGAGGGATCACTGAAGCTTTCTTT	CASRPGGITEAFF
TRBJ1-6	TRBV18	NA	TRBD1	TGTGCCAGCTCATTACAGGGGGCAATCGGCTCCTATAATTCACCCCTCCACTTT	CASSLQGAIGSYNSPLHF
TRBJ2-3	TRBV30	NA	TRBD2	TGTGCCTGGAGTGGATTAGCGGGGGACACAGATACGCAGTATTTT	CAWSGLAGDTDTQYF
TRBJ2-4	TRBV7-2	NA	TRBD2	TGTGCCAGCAGCAAAGAGCGCGGGACTAGCGATCTAGCCAAAAACATTCAGTACTTC	CASSKERGTSDLAKNIQYF
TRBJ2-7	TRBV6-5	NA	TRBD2	TGTGCCAGCAGCCGGGATTGGACTAGCGGAGAGCAGTACTTC	CASSRDWTSGEQYF
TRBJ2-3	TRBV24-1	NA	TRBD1	TGTGCCACCAGTGACCGTAGGACAGGGGTTGGGGCAGATACGCAGTATTTT	CATSDRRTGVGADTQYF
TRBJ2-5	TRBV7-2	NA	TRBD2	TGTGCCAGCAGCCCTAGCGGGGGGATCCAAGAGACCCAGTACTTC	CASSPSGGIQETQYF
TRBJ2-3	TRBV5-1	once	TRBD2	TGCGCCAGCAGCTTGGGAGCGGGAGGGCCAGATACGCAGTATTTT	CASSLGAGGPDTQYF
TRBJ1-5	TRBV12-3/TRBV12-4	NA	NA	TGTGCCAGCAGTCAGCGACGAGGCGGGCCCCAGCATTTT	CASSQRRGGPQHF
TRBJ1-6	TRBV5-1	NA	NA	TGCGCCAGCAGCTCCCCACGTGGAGAGAACTATAATTCACCCCTCCACTTT	CASSSPRGENYNSPLHF
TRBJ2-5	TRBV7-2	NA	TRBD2	TGTGCCAGCAGCTTACTAGCGGGAGGAGGGCGGCAAGAGACCCAGTACTTC	CASSLLAGGGRQETQYF
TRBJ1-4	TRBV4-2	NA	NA	TGTGCCAGCAGCCAAGCGGTCTTTGCAACTAATGAAAAACTGTTTTTT	CASSQAVFATNEKLFF
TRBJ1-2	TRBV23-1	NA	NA	TGCGCCAGCAGTCAATGGTGGGCATTCACCTATGGCTACACCTTC	CASSQWWAFTYGYTF
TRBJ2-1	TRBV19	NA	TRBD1	TGTGCCAGTAGTCCTTTGACAGGGGCCTCCTACAATGAGCAGTTCTTC	CASSPLTGASYNEQFF
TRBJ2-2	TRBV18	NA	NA	TGTGCCAGCTCACCGCCTACTAGCACCGGGGAGCTGTTTTTT	CASSPPTSTGELFF
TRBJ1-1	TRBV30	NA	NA	TGTGCCTGGAACAGACGGCTGAACACTGAAGCTTTCTTT	CAWNRRLNTEAFF
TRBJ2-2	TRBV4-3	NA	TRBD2	TGCGCCAGCAGCCAGTCTAGCGGAATCACCGGGGAGCTGTTTTTT	CASSQSSGITGELFF
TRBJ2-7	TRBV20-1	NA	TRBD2	TGCAGTGCTAGTGTAGTAGCGGGAGGGGCTTACGAGCAGTACTTC	CSASVVAGGAYEQYF
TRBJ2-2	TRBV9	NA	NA	TGTGCCAGCGTCCCGGGGGTTGGCACCGGGGAGCTGTTTTTT	CASVPGVGTGELFF
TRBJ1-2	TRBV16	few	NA	TGTGCCAGCAGCCCAGGGCACTATGGCTACACCTTC	CASSPGHYGYTF
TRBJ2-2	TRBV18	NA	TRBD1	TGTGCCAGCTCACAAAAACCAGGGGGCGGCGAAACCGGGGAGCTGTTTTTT	CASSQKPGGGETGELFF
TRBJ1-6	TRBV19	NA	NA	TGTGCCAGTAGTAGCCAGTACTCACCCCTCCACTTT	CASSSQYSPLHF
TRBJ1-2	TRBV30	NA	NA	TGTGCCTGGACTATATCCGGGATCTATGGCTACACCTTC	CAWTISGIYGYTF
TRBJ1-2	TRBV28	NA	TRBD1	TGTGCCAGCAATGTGGGACAGGGGTTGCGTGGCTACACCTTC	CASNVGQGLRGYTF
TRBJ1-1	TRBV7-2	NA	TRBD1	TGTGCCAGCAGCTCAGACAGGGCTGGGTCTGAAGCTTTCTTT	CASSSDRAGSEAFF
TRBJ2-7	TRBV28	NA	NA	TGTGCCAGCAGTTTAGGCGGCGGATCCTACGAGCAGTACTTC	CASSLGGGSYEQYF
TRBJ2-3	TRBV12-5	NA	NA	TGTGCTAGTGGTTTGGAATTTAGGGGAGATACGCAGTATTTT	CASGLEFRGDTQYF
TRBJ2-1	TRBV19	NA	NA	TGTGCCAGTAGTATTGGGGTAGCGTCTTACAATGAGCAGTTCTTC	CASSIGVASYNEQFF
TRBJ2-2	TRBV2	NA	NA	TGTGCCAGCCAGGGGGCGGGGAGGGTTGCCGGGGAGCTGTTTTTT	CASQGAGRVAGELFF
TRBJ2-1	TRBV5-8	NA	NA	TGTGCCAGCGGACCGTGGACTTACAATGAGCAGTTCTTC	CASGPWTYNEQFF
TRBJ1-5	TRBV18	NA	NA	TGTGCCAGCTCACCACCGTCTAATCAGCCCCAGCATTTT	CASSPPSNQPQHF